The 4 T cell receptor beta chains in this list originate from one sample, sequenced in a study of T cell repertoires in cytomegalovirus infection. TCRdb reanalysed the reads using MiXCR and keeps one entry per CDR3 protein. Of around 740,000 distinct CDR3 sequences listed, 35% to 40% are singletons. Input material: PBMCs. Receptor source: a human donor in good health (CMV status not recorded). Some clones in this sample may be carry-over from other donors' samples.

This clonotype was observed a few times. The chain is built from TRBV6-6 and TRBJ2-5, with 8 bases matching TRBD1. There are 13 residues in the CDR3. Trimming removed 5 bases from V and 5 bases from J; junction bases left unmatched: 4. Germline lookup yields CDR1 MNHNY and CDR2 SVGAGI (reference sequence). For the CDR3, the DNA is TGTGCCAGCAGTGCCAGGGGGCGGGAGACCCAGTACTTC. The encoded protein is CASSARGRETQYF.

This clonotype was seen a handful of times. The V call is TRBV7-2, the J call TRBJ2-7; 7 nucleotides align to TRBD1. V lost 4 bases to trimming and J lost 0 bases; unmatched junction nucleotides: 9. CDR1 SGHTA and CDR2 FQGNSA come from the germline V gene. The CDR3 contains 16 residues. The CDR3: CASSSRQGTSSYEQYF. CDR3 nucleotides: TGTGCCAGCAGCTCTCGACAGGGCACGTCCTCCTACGAGCAGTACTTC. The full variable domain, rest sourced from reference TRBV7-2 and TRBJ2-7, is GAGVSQSPSNKVTEKGKDVELRCDPISGHTALYWYRQSLGQGLEFLIYFQGNSAPDKSGLPSDRFSAERTGGSVSTLTIQRTQQEDSAVYLCASSSRQGTSSYEQYFGPGTRLTVT.

This chain joins TRBV12-3 or TRBV12-4 and TRBJ1-6; possible D gene TRBD1, 5 bases. Between the trimmed V and J ends, which lost 6 bases and 7 bases, there was a span of 19 bases. CDR3 length: 16 residues. The CDR3 spells CASRTDQGRRNSPLHF. The DNA of the CDR3 is TGTGCCAGCAGAACTGACCAGGGCAGGAGGAATTCACCCCTCCACTTT.

About this clonotype itself: Compared with germline, one end of the junction differs, possibly owing to a read error. The CDR3 DNA reads as TGTGCCAGCAGTTCGTATGACTCCAGGGCGTCTACAACTAATGAAAAACTGTGTTTT. The encoded protein is CASSSYDSRASTTNEKLCF. The gene calls are TRBV28 and TRBJ1-4; tentative D call: TRBD1 (5 bases). CDR1 is MDHEN and CDR2 is SYDVKM in the germline V gene. CDR3 length: 19 residues.